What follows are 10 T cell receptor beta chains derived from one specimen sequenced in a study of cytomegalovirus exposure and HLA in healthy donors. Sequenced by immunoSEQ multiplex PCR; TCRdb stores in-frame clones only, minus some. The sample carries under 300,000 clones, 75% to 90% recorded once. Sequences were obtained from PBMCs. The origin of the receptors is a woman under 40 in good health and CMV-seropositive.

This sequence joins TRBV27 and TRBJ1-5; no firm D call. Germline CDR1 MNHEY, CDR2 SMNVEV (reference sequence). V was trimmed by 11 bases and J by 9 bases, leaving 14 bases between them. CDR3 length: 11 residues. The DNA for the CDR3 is TGTGCCGGCGGGCCGGGATGGCCCCAGCATTTT. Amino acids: CAGGPGWPQHF.

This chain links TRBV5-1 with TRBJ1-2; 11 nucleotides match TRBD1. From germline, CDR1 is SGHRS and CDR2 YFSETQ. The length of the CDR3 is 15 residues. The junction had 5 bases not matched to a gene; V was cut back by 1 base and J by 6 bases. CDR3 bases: TGCGCCAGCAGCTTGCGGACAGGGGGCGGGAATGGCTACACCTTC. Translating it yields CASSLRTGGGNGYTF.

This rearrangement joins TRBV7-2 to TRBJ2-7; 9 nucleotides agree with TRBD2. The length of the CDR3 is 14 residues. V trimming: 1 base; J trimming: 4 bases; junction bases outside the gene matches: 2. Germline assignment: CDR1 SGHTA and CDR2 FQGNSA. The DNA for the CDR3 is TGTGCCAGCAGCTTAGGACTAGCGGAGTACGAGCAGTACTTC. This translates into CASSLGLAEYEQYF.

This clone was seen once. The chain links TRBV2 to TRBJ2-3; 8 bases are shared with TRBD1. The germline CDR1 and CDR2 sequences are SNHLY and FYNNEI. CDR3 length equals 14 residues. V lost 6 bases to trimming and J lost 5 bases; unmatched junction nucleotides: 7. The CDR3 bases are TGTGCCAGCAGACGACAGGGGACAGTAGATACGCAGTATTTT. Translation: CASRRQGTVDTQYF. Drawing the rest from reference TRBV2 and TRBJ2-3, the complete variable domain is EPEVTQTPSHQVTQMGQEVILRCVPISNHLYFYWYRQILGQKVEFLVSFYNNEISEKSEIFDDQFSVERPDGSNFTLKIRSTKLEDSAMYFCASRRQGTVDTQYFGPGTRLTVL.

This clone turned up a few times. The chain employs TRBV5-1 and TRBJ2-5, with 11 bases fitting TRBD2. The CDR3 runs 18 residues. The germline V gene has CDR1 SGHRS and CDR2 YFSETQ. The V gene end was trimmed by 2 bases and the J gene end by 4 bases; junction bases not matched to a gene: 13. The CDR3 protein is CASSFGSGGSGRGETQYF. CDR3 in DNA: TGCGCCAGCAGCTTTGGCTCCGGTGGTAGCGGGAGGGGAGAGACCCAGTACTTC.

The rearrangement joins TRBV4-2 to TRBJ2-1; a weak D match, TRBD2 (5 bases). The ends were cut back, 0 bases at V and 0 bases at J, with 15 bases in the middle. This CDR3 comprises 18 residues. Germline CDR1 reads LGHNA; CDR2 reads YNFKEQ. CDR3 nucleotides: TGTGCCAGCAGCCAAGAGGGTGCCCAGCGGAGCTCCTACAATGAGCAGTTCTTC. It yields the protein CASSQEGAQRSSYNEQFF.

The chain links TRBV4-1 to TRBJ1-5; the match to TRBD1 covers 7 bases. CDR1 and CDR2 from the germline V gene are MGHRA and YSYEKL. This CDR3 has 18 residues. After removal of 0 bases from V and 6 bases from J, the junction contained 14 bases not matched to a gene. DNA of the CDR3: TGCGCCAGCAGCCAAGAATCGGCCGCTGGGACAGTACTTCAGCCCCAGCATTTT. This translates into CASSQESAAGTVLQPQHF.

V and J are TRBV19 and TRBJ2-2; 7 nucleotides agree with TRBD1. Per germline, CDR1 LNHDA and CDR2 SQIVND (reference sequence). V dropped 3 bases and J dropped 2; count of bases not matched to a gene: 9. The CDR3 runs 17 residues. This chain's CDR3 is CASSMDPTGENTGELFF. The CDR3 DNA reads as TGTGCCAGTAGTATGGACCCTACAGGGGAAAACACCGGGGAGCTGTTTTTT.

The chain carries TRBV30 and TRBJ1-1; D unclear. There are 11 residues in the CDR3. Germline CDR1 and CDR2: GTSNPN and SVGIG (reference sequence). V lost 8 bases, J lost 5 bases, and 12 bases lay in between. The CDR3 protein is CAGIEGTEAFF. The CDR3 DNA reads TGTGCCGGCATAGAGGGAACTGAAGCTTTCTTT.

CDR3 bases: TGTGCCAGCAGACAGACAGCGGGCGATGAGCAGTTCTTC. It codes for CASRQTAGDEQFF. The chain joins TRBV5-6 to TRBJ2-1, with D maybe TRBD2 (6 bases). Per the germline V gene, CDR1 is SGHDT and CDR2 is YYEEEE. V dropped 5 bases and J dropped 8 bases, with 14 bases sitting between them. This CDR3 is 13 amino acids long.